Sequencing of this TCR beta chain was carried out in a study of monozygotic twins with inflammatory bowel disease. Using the 5' RACE reads, TCRdb records one entry per CDR3 protein without DNA. Listed are some 89,000 distinct CDR3 sequences; 7.4% falls within the top ten. Germline CDR1 reads SGHRS; CDR2 reads YFSETQ. This CDR3 contains 15 residues. Sequenced sample: blood. The TCR sequence derives from a human donor with ulcerative colitis or Crohn's disease, or a healthy co-twin of an affected twin (not recorded which). The chain combines TRBV5-1 with TRBJ2-3; with no DNA, the TCRdb D assignment of TRBD2 cannot be verified. The chain's CDR3 is CASSQGLAGSDTQYF.